Listed here are 13 T cell receptor beta chains from one sample, sequenced in a study of vaccination and CD4 T cells after COVID-19. Their recognized antigens are unknown. Cultured CD4+ T cell DNA underwent sequencing with the Oncomine TCR Beta short-read assay. TCRdb ran MiXCR on the PCR reads and lists one entry per CDR3 protein. The sample has 20,000 to 30,000 distinct CDR3 sequences, about 39% seen once. Indicated treatment: 10-day PBMC culture with coronavirus spike peptide pools or control peptides (ViraFEST assay). The sequenced sample consisted of CD4+ T cells from blood, cultured in vitro. These receptors originate from a human donor who had recovered from COVID-19.

This chain links TRBV12-3 or TRBV12-4 with TRBJ2-1; TRBD1 might be the D (6 bases). The V gene lost 7 bases and the J gene lost 9 bases, with 19 bases spanning the gap. CDR3 length: 14 residues. The CDR3 is CASKGQRLVGEQFF. The CDR3 nucleotides read TGTGCCAGCAAAGGACAGAGGTTAGTCGGTGAGCAGTTCTTC.

This clonotype was picked up a small number of times. V gene TRBV6-5 combines with J gene TRBJ1-2; 7 nucleotides align to TRBD1. The CDR3 loop spans 15 amino acids. Trimming at V came to 3 bases and at J to 0 bases, leaving 4 bases not matched to a gene. From germline, CDR1 is MNHEY and CDR2 SVGAGI. The CDR3 DNA follows: TGTGCCAGCAGTTATCAGGGGGAGGCTAACTATGGCTACACCTTC. As protein: CASSYQGEANYGYTF.

This chain links TRBV27 with TRBJ1-6, with 9 bases fitting TRBD1. The CDR3 is made up of 15 amino acids. The junction had 8 bases not matched to a gene; V was cut back by 7 bases and J by 7 bases. The germline V gene encodes CDR1 MNHEY and CDR2 SMNVEV (reference sequence). The CDR3 region has the DNA TGTGCCAGCAATTCCCCCGGGACAGGGAATTCACCCCTCCACTTT. Residues: CASNSPGTGNSPLHF.

This clonotype was detected a few times. This CDR3 reads CASRGVGPSSTDTQYF. The CDR3 coding sequence is TGTGCCAGCAGGGGGGTAGGCCCCTCTAGCACAGATACGCAGTATTTT. The chain carries TRBV28 and TRBJ2-3; possibly TRBD1 or TRBD2 for D (5 bases each). The germline CDR1 and CDR2 sequences are MDHEN and SYDVKM. The CDR3 is made up of 16 amino acids. V was pared by 6 bases and J by 0 bases, with 16 bases between.

This sequence joins TRBV4-2 and TRBJ1-2, with a weak D call TRBD1 (5 bases). In germline, CDR1 is LGHNA, CDR2 YNFKEQ. The CDR3 has 19 residues. Trimming cost V 1 base and J 3 bases, with 24 bases left between them. The CDR3 nucleotides read TGTGCCAGCAGCCAAGGTCCGGGGACCGGGAACCAAATTCACTATGGCTACACCTTC. This translates into CASSQGPGTGNQIHYGYTF.

This clonotype was detected only a few times. The rearrangement joins TRBV5-4 to TRBJ1-1; D possibly corresponds to TRBD1 (6 bases). The germline gives CDR1 SGHNT, CDR2 YYREEE (reference sequence). The length of the CDR3 is 14 residues. Trimming shortened V by 5 bases and J by 1 base, and 12 bases separated the two germline ends. The CDR3 sequence is CASSRDTTNTEAFF. For the CDR3, the DNA is TGTGCCAGCAGTCGGGACACGACGAACACTGAAGCTTTCTTT.

This clonotype was seen only once. The chain carries TRBV20-1 and TRBJ1-1; D is unresolved. Germline V CDR1 and CDR2: DFQATT, SNEGSKA (reference sequence). This CDR3 spans 15 amino acids. Trimming stripped 3 bases from V and 1 base from J, with 15 bases between. The CDR3 spells CSARFDKAGNTEAFF. CDR3 nucleotides: TGCAGTGCTAGGTTTGACAAGGCCGGGAACACTGAAGCTTTCTTT.

A few counts support this clonotype. This chain connects TRBV6-1 to TRBJ1-6; 10 nucleotides align to TRBD1. With V trimmed by 7 bases and J by 8 bases, 5 bases remained unmatched. The CDR3 runs 14 residues. Germline values: CDR1 MNHNS, CDR2 SASEGT. The CDR3 nucleotides are TGTGCCAGCACCAGGGACAGGGGATATTCACCCCTCCACTTT. It specifies CASTRDRGYSPLHF.

This rearrangement joins TRBV6-1 to TRBJ2-7, with 12 bases lining up with TRBD2. Unmatched junction bases numbered 8, after V lost 6 bases and J lost 5 bases. The CDR3 spans 15 residues. CDR1 MNHNS and CDR2 SASEGT come from the germline V gene. The CDR3, as DNA: TGTGCCAGCAGCGTTACTAGCGGGGGGAATCACGAGCAGTACTTC. Translation gives CASSVTSGGNHEQYF.

This clonotype is classed as medium-sized. The chain combines TRBV20-1 with TRBJ1-5; D remains unclear. The CDR3 contains 15 residues. V lost 0 bases, J lost 4 bases, and 13 bases lay in between. Looked up from germline, CDR1 is DFQATT and CDR2 is SNEGSKA (reference sequence). The DNA of the CDR3 is TGCAGTGCTAGAGATATGAGGTCGGATAATCAGCCCCAGCATTTT. It is translated as CSARDMRSDNQPQHF.

This clonotype appeared once. The chain couples TRBV6-5 to TRBJ2-7, with D perhaps being TRBD1 or TRBD2 (5 bases each). Germline V gene sequence: CDR1 MNHEY, CDR2 SVGAGI. The CDR3 extends over 14 amino acids. V was cut by 0 bases and J by 4 bases, with 10 bases left in between. The CDR3 reads CASSYSKGPYEQYF. The CDR3 DNA sequence: TGTGCCAGCAGTTACTCGAAGGGACCGTACGAGCAGTACTTC.

The chain combines TRBV19 with TRBJ2-6; 10 nucleotides align to TRBD2. This CDR3 has 18 amino acids. After removal of 0 bases from V and 0 bases from J, the junction contained 2 bases not matched to a gene. The V gene's germline CDR1 is LNHDA and CDR2 SQIVND (reference sequence). The CDR3 DNA follows: TGTGCCAGTAGTATAGACACTAGCGGGGACTCTGGGGCCAACGTCCTGACTTTC. This codes for CASSIDTSGDSGANVLTF.

This chain links TRBV19 with TRBJ1-1; D not certain. The CDR3 has 13 residues. Trimming took 8 bases from V and 2 from J, leaving 12 bases between them. CDR1 and CDR2 from the germline V gene are LNHDA and SQIVND (reference sequence). CDR3 in amino acids: CASSTALNTEAFF. In DNA form, the CDR3 reads TGTGCCAGTTCCACAGCCCTTAACACTGAAGCTTTCTTT.